The clone carrying this T cell receptor beta chain has a handful of counts. Per the original data handling: The authors estimated nucleated cell counts from reference gene primer amplification. Method: immunoSEQ multiplex PCR; TCRdb's copy keeps in-frame clones and lacks some. V and J calls and clone size are as listed in that table; D and trimming were resolved from the DNA. The table shows about 53,000 clones, with 75% to 80% occurring only once. Germline CDR1 is SGHDT and CDR2 is YYEEEE. V shed 4 bases and J 0 bases; nucleotides not matched to a gene: 6. This CDR3 is 16 amino acids long. The entry originates in a study of blood T cell repertoires in COVID-19. Study-level information: Samples representing acute and convalescent COVID-19 were sourced from the United States, Italy and Spain.

The sequence was collected from an older man with active or convalescent COVID-19. The J gene is TRBJ2-7, the V gene TRBV5-6; 11 positions agree with TRBD2. Sequenced input: peripheral blood. This CDR3 reads CASSRGLAVSSYEQYF. CDR3 DNA: TGTGCCAGCAGCCGGGGACTAGCGGTTAGCTCCTACGAGCAGTACTTC.